Below, 24 T cell receptor beta chains from the same sample are listed, as sequenced in a study of T-cell reconstitution after alpha-beta-depleted transplantation in children. Unique molecular identifiers were incorporated during preparation of the TCRbeta library. TCRdb reanalysed the PCR reads using MiXCR and keeps one entry per CDR3 protein. This table has fewer than 750,000 distinct CDR3 sequences, over 20% appearing once. The source was PBMCs, collected before TCRalphabeta/CD19-depleted stem cell transplant. Receptors originate from a boy in the first two years of life with Wiskott-Aldrich syndrome, due to receive a stem cell transplant.

This chain joins TRBV15 and TRBJ2-1; tentatively, D is TRBD1 or TRBD2 (6 bases each). With 5 bases removed from V and 3 bases from J, the gap between germline ends came to 20 bases. Germline CDR1 and CDR2: LNHNV and YYDKDF (reference sequence). CDR3 length: 17 residues. CDR3 sequence (DNA): TGTGCCACCAGCCCACGGGGGCCGATCCGCAACTACAATGAGCAGTTCTTC. The encoded protein is CATSPRGPIRNYNEQFF.

This chain connects TRBV6-6 to TRBJ2-4, with TRBD1 matching over 9 bases. Germline V gene sequence: CDR1 MNHNY, CDR2 SVGAGI (reference sequence). V lost 7 bases to trimming and J lost 4 bases; unmatched junction nucleotides: 2. The CDR3 runs 13 residues. This CDR3 reads CASNRGHKNIQYF. The CDR3 coding sequence is TGTGCCAGCAACAGGGGGCATAAAAACATTCAGTACTTC.

The V and J genes are TRBV6-5 and TRBJ2-5, with 8 bases lining up with TRBD1. The germline V gene has CDR1 MNHEY and CDR2 SVGAGI. The length of the CDR3 is 15 residues. V was clipped by 1 base and J by 1 base; unmatched bases: 2. The CDR3, as DNA: TGTGCCAGCAGTTACTTTGGACAGGGCCAAGAGACCCAGTACTTC. Its translation is CASSYFGQGQETQYF.

This clonotype was seen more than once but under ten times. The chain combines TRBV5-1 with TRBJ1-1; weak D call: TRBD1 (6 bases). The V gene's germline CDR1 is SGHRS and CDR2 YFSETQ. The V end lost 2 bases, the J end lost 1 base, and 12 bases lay between the germline ends. The CDR3 covers 15 residues. CDR3 bases: TGCGCCAGCAGCTTTAAGGGGGACGGGAACACTGAAGCTTTCTTT. Residues: CASSFKGDGNTEAFF.

The CDR3 DNA sequence: TGCGCCAGCAGCTTGGCCGGGAGCTCAGATACGCAGTATTTT. This encodes CASSLAGSSDTQYF. This rearrangement joins TRBV5-1 to TRBJ2-3; TRBD2 is a possible D gene (6 bases). V was cut by 0 bases and J by 4 bases, with 9 bases left in between. Per germline, CDR1 SGHRS and CDR2 YFSETQ. This CDR3 has 14 residues.

This clonotype has more than one count but fewer than ten. The chain links TRBV20-1 to TRBJ2-1; D call uncertain. This CDR3 is 12 amino acids long. The V and J ends lost 3 bases and 5 bases respectively, with 8 bases between them. The V gene's germline CDR1 is DFQATT and CDR2 SNEGSKA (reference sequence). CDR3 protein: CSASPENNEQFF. The CDR3, as DNA: TGCAGTGCTAGCCCGGAAAACAATGAGCAGTTCTTC.

This clonotype showed up just a few times. V gene TRBV9 combines with J gene TRBJ2-5; possibly TRBD2 for D (7 bases). V lost 0 bases and J 10 bases, leaving 16 bases between the germline ends. The CDR3 is made up of 14 amino acids. Germline loops: CDR1 SGDLS, CDR2 YYNGEE. CDR3 sequence reads: CASSVAGGAWDQYF. The CDR3 DNA follows: TGTGCCAGCAGCGTAGCGGGGGGCGCGTGGGACCAGTACTTC.

The CDR3 bases are TGTGCCAGCAGCCAAGATCATACCACACCCCCACGGGGGGAGCTGTTTTTT. This translates into CASSQDHTTPPRGELFF. V usage is TRBV4-2 and J usage is TRBJ2-2; no clear D. The CDR3 spans 17 residues. Germline V gives CDR1 LGHNA, CDR2 YNFKEQ. V lost 0 bases and J 8 bases, leaving 19 bases between the germline ends.

The table lists this clonotype with a few counts. One end of the junction varies from germline; a read error may be responsible. This chain joins TRBV7-3 and TRBJ2-1, with a weak D call TRBD2 (5 bases). The CDR3 totals 13 residues. Germline CDR1 reads SGHTA; CDR2 reads FQGTGA. The CDR3 loop is CASSLTSLDEQFF. CDR3 in DNA: TGTGCCAGCAGCCTAACTAGTCTCGATGAGCAGTTCTTC.

The chain employs TRBV5-1 and TRBJ2-7; no clear D gene. This CDR3 region has 13 residues. Trimming pared 1 base from V and 0 bases from J, leaving 5 bases between. Germline V CDR1 and CDR2: SGHRS, YFSETQ. The CDR3 coding sequence is TGCGCCAGCAGCTTGTCCTTCTCCTACGAGCAGTACTTC. It specifies CASSLSFSYEQYF.

The CDR3 DNA reads TGTGCCAGCAGCTTAACACTGAAAGAGACCCAGTACTTC. This sequence encodes CASSLTLKETQYF. The chain recombines TRBV7-6 with TRBJ2-5; D gene unclear. Germline values: CDR1 SGHVS, CDR2 FNYEAQ. CDR3 length: 13 amino acids. V dropped 2 bases and J dropped 3 bases, with 7 bases sitting between them.

This CDR3 reads CASSSERDRGGEQYF. CDR3 sequence (DNA): TGCGCCAGCAGCTCCGAGAGGGACAGGGGAGGCGAGCAGTACTTC. The rearrangement uses TRBV5-1 and TRBJ2-7; 10 nucleotides line up with TRBD1. After removal of 3 bases from V and 6 bases from J, the junction contained 9 bases not matched to a gene. The germline CDR1 and CDR2 sequences are SGHRS and YFSETQ. The CDR3 loop spans 15 amino acids.

In its sample, this clonotype was seen a few times. This chain connects TRBV5-1 to TRBJ2-2, with D tentatively TRBD1 or TRBD2 (6 bases each). Germline lookup yields CDR1 SGHRS and CDR2 YFSETQ. Trimming left V 6 bases short and J 0 bases short, with 9 bases between. The CDR3 is 14 amino acids. This CDR3 is CASMEGANTGELFF. The CDR3 DNA follows: TGCGCCAGCATGGAGGGGGCGAACACCGGGGAGCTGTTTTTT.

This clonotype appeared once. The chain recombines TRBV7-8 with TRBJ2-2; 9 bases are shared with TRBD1. Per the germline V gene, CDR1 is SGHVS and CDR2 is FQNEAQ. Trimming at V came to 5 bases and at J to 4 bases, leaving 14 bases not matched to a gene. This CDR3 region has 18 residues. CDR3 loop: CASSQYQPGQGVTGELFF. The DNA for the CDR3 is TGTGCCAGCAGCCAATACCAACCGGGACAGGGTGTCACCGGGGAGCTGTTTTTT.

The chain joins TRBV20-1 to TRBJ1-5; D remains unclear. The CDR3 covers 15 residues. The V end lost 2 bases, the J end lost 7 bases, and 18 bases lay between the germline ends. Germline loops: CDR1 DFQATT, CDR2 SNEGSKA (reference sequence). The CDR3 DNA reads TGCAGTGCTAGAAAAAGCCCGGGATCCGGCCAGCCCCAGCATTTT. This gives the protein CSARKSPGSGQPQHF.

The CDR3 bases are TGTGCCAGCAGCCAGACAGGGGGGGAGACGCAGTATTTT. Its protein product is CASSQTGGETQYF. The gene calls are TRBV28 and TRBJ2-3; 9 nucleotides agree with TRBD1. With V trimmed by 6 bases and J by 9 bases, 7 bases remained unmatched. The V gene's germline CDR1 is MDHEN and CDR2 SYDVKM. The CDR3 has 13 residues.

This clonotype was observed a handful of times. The genes are TRBV7-4 and TRBJ2-3; TRBD2 matches 11 bases. J was trimmed by 2 bases and V by 2 bases; bases with no gene match: 12. CDR3 length equals 19 residues. Germline V gene lookup returns CDR1 SGHVT and CDR2 SQSDAQ. The CDR3 reads CASSLSELAGVEVTDTQYF. The DNA for the CDR3 is TGTGCCAGCAGCTTATCGGAACTAGCGGGAGTTGAGGTCACAGATACGCAGTATTTT.

This chain uses TRBV5-1 with TRBJ2-3; the D gene is possibly TRBD1 (5 bases). The CDR3 has 17 amino acids. From germline, CDR1 is SGHRS and CDR2 YFSETQ. Trimming removed 1 base at V and 2 bases at J, with 17 bases between. CDR3 protein: CASSLIGAVGHTDTQYF. The CDR3 nucleotides read TGCGCCAGCAGCTTGATAGGGGCTGTAGGCCACACAGATACGCAGTATTTT.

The rearrangement uses TRBV28 and TRBJ1-6; 8 bases line up with TRBD1. The germline gives CDR1 MDHEN, CDR2 SYDVKM. The CDR3 is 16 amino acids. V lost 4 bases to trimming and J lost 7 bases; unmatched junction nucleotides: 9. The CDR3 DNA sequence: TGTGCCAGCAGTTCCAATATTGGGACAGGAAATTCACCCCTCCACTTT. It is translated as CASSSNIGTGNSPLHF.

J is TRBJ2-1 and V is TRBV10-3; 9 bases are a match to TRBD2. With V trimmed by 7 bases and J by 3 bases, 7 bases remained unmatched. The germline gives CDR1 ENHRY, CDR2 SYGVKD. The length of the CDR3 is 15 residues. Written as DNA, the CDR3 is TGTGCCATCAAAGGAAGCGGGAGGATCTACAATGAGCAGTTCTTC. Its translation: CAIKGSGRIYNEQFF.

V and J are TRBV2 and TRBJ2-1; 9 bases fit TRBD1. The J segment lost 6 bases and the V segment lost 6 bases, leaving 9 bases of the junction unmatched. This CDR3 has 15 residues. Germline loops: CDR1 SNHLY, CDR2 FYNNEI. CDR3 nucleotide sequence: TGTGCCAGCAGGATGGACAGGGGAAGGATCAATGAGCAGTTCTTC. Protein: CASRMDRGRINEQFF.

A word on this clonotype: At one end the junction does not follow the germline gene, possibly because of a read error. The rearrangement joins TRBV6-5 to TRBJ1-5, with unresolved D. This CDR3 region has 8 residues. The V gene's germline CDR1 is MNHEY and CDR2 SVGAGI. The CDR3 coding sequence is TGTGCCAGCACCACCCTAGTTTTT. This encodes CASTTLVF.

The CDR3: CSVEYRRETQYF. CDR3 coding DNA: TGCAGCGTTGAATACAGGCGGGAGACCCAGTACTTC. The chain uses TRBV29-1 and TRBJ2-5; D may be TRBD1 (5 bases). Trimming removed 2 bases from V and 5 bases from J, with 9 bases in between. Germline V lookup: CDR1 SQVTM, CDR2 ANQGSEA. The CDR3 loop spans 12 amino acids.

This clonotype has a handful of counts. The gene calls are TRBV11-2 and TRBJ2-7; D is possibly TRBD1 (5 bases). The CDR3 extends over 16 amino acids. Germline CDR1 reads SGHAT; CDR2 reads FQNNGV. V lost 0 bases and J lost 5, with 17 bases in between. The CDR3 nucleotides are TGTGCCAGCAGCTTAGAGGGCAGGGCCACTTCTCACGAGCAGTACTTC. Translation gives CASSLEGRATSHEQYF.